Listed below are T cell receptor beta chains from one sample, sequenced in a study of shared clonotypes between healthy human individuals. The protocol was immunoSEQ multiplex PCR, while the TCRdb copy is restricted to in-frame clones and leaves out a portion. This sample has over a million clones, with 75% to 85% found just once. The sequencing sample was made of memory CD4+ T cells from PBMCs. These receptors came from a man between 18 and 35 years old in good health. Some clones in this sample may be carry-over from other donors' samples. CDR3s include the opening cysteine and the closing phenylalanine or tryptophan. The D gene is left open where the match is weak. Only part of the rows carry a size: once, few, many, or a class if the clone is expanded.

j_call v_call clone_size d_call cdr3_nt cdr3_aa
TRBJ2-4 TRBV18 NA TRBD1 TGTGCCAGTTCGGACAGGGGGCAGGACATTCAGTACTTC CASSDRGQDIQYF
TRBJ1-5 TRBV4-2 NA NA TGTGCCAGCAGCCAAGCAGGCCCGGACGGCTACAATCAGCCCCAGCATTTT CASSQAGPDGYNQPQHF
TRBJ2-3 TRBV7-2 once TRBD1 TGTGCCAGCAGCTCCACCCGGACAGGCAATACGCAGTATTTT CASSSTRTGNTQYF
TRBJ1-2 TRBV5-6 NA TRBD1 TGTGCCAGCAGCCTGATGGGACAGGGGGCAATCATAGGGCGTGGCTACACCTTC CASSLMGQGAIIGRGYTF
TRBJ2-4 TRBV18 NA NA TGTGCCAGCTCACTGCAGGGGGCCAAAAACATTCAGTACTTC CASSLQGAKNIQYF
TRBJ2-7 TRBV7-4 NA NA TGTGCCAGCAGCTTCGAGGGTGATTGCCACGAGCAGTACTTC CASSFEGDCHEQYF
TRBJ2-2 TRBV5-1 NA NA TGCGCCAGCAGCTTGGTGGGCGAGTCCGGGGAGCTGTTTTTT CASSLVGESGELFF
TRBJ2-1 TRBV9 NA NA TGTGCCAGCAGCGCCCCAGGACTAAGGGACAATGAGCAGTTCTTC CASSAPGLRDNEQFF
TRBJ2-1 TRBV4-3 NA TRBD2 TGCGCCAGCAGCTCGCAAGCGGGAGACGGGTATGAGCAGTTCTTC CASSSQAGDGYEQFF
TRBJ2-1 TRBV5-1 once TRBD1 TGCGCCAGCAGCGGTTGGGCCGGGACAGGGGGTATCGATGAGCAGTTCTTC CASSGWAGTGGIDEQFF
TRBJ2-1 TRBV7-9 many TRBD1 TGTGCCAGCAGCTGGGGACAGTTTTACAATGAGCAGTTCTTC CASSWGQFYNEQFF
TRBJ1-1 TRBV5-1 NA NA TGCGCCAGCAGCTTACAAGTCAGACAAGCGAACACTGAAGCTTTCTTT CASSLQVRQANTEAFF
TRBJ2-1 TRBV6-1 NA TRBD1 TGTGCCAGCAGTGGGACAGGGGGGAGCGGGGCCTACAATGAGCAGTTCTTC CASSGTGGSGAYNEQFF
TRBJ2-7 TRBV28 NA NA TGTGCCAGCAGTTTATCTGGCAGGGGCTCCTACGAGCAGTACTTC CASSLSGRGSYEQYF
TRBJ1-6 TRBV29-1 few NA TGCAGCGTTGGGTGGGGTAACGATTCACCCCTCCACTTT CSVGWGNDSPLHF
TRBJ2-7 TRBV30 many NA TGTGCCTGGAGTCGCCAGGGGTTCGCATCCTACGAGCAGTACTTC CAWSRQGFASYEQYF
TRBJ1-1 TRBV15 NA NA TGTGCCACCAGCAGAGATGTCGGCAGGCCGAACACTGAAGCTTTCTTT CATSRDVGRPNTEAFF
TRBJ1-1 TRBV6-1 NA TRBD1 TGTGCCAGCAGTGTGGGGGACAGGGGGTTAGGGAACACTGAAGCTTTCTTT CASSVGDRGLGNTEAFF
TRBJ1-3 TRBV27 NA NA TGTGCCAGCAGTAAGGACGCTGGAAACACCATATATTTT CASSKDAGNTIYF
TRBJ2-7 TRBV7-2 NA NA TGTGCCAGCAGCAGGGACCCGGGCTACGAGCAGTACTTC CASSRDPGYEQYF
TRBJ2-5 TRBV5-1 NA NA TGCGCCAGCAGCCGCTCTCAAGAGACCCAGTACTTC CASSRSQETQYF
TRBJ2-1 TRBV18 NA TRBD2 TGTGCCAGCTCACCAACTAGCGGGAGACTGGGTGAGCAGTTCTTC CASSPTSGRLGEQFF
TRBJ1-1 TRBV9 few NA TGTGCCAGCAGCGTAGATGTCGCCCGGACTGAAGCTTTCTTT CASSVDVARTEAFF
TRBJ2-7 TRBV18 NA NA TGTGCCAGCTCTGGGGGTAGCTCCTACGAGCAGTACTTC CASSGGSSYEQYF
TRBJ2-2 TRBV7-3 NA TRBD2 TGTGCCAGCGGCGTAGCGGGGCTCACCGGGGAGCTGTTTTTT CASGVAGLTGELFF
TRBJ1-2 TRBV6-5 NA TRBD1 TGTGCCAGCAGTTACTCGGCAGGGGGCACTCAATTTGGCTACACCTTC CASSYSAGGTQFGYTF
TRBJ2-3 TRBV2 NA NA TGTGCCAGCAGCAAATATGACACGCAGTATTTT CASSKYDTQYF
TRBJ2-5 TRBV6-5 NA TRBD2 TGTGCCAGCAGTTACACAGCGGGAGTGGAGGAGACCCAGTACTTC CASSYTAGVEETQYF
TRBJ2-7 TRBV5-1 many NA TGCGCCAGCAGCGCAGAAACCGGGTTGGTGGGCGAGCAGTACTTC CASSAETGLVGEQYF
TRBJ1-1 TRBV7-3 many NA TGTGCCAGCAGCTTAAGTGACAGCACTGAAGCTTTCTTT CASSLSDSTEAFF
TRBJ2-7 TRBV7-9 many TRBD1 TGTGCCAGCAGCGCGACACAGGGGCCCTACGAGCAGTACTTC CASSATQGPYEQYF
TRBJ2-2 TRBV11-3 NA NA TGTGCCAGCAGCTTAGTAAACACCGGGGAGCTGTTTTTT CASSLVNTGELFF
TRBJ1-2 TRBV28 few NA TGTGCCAGCACCCCCAGGTCCGGGGGGGTTAATAGCTATGGCTACACCTTC CASTPRSGGVNSYGYTF
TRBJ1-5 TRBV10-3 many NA TGTGCCATCAGTGAATGGCAGGGAGGCAATCAGCCCCAGCATTTT CAISEWQGGNQPQHF
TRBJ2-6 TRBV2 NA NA TGTGCCAGCTCTTGGTTTGGGGCCTCTGGGGCCAACGTCCTGACTTTC CASSWFGASGANVLTF
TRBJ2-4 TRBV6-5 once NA TGTGCCAGCAGTTACTCGGGGGGTCTAGCCAAAAACATTCAGTACTTC CASSYSGGLAKNIQYF
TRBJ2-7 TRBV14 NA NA TGTGCCAGCAGCCTGCAGGGGACCTACGAGCAGTACTTC CASSLQGTYEQYF
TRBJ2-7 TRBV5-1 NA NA TGCGCCAGCAGCTTGGACGGCCAGCCGGCCTACGAGCAGTACTTC CASSLDGQPAYEQYF
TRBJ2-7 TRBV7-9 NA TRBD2 TGTGCCAGCAGCCTCGGACTAGCGGGAGTAAAGACCTACGAGCAGTACTTC CASSLGLAGVKTYEQYF
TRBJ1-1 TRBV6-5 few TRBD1 TGTGCCAGCAGTGACAGGGTGGGAACTGAAGCTTTCTTT CASSDRVGTEAFF
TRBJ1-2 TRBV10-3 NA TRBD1 TGTGCCATCAGTGAGTCCCAGGGGGAGAGTGGCTACACCTTC CAISESQGESGYTF
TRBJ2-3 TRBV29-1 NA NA TGCAGCGCCCCCGCAGTTGGAACAGATACGCAGTATTTT CSAPAVGTDTQYF